The clone carrying this T cell receptor (beta chain) was observed a handful of times. Its antigen is not known. TCRdb reanalysed the 5' RACE reads using MiXCR and keeps one entry per CDR3 protein. The data show 250,000 or so distinct CDR3 sequences, 18% seen once. Germline assignment: CDR1 MNHEY and CDR2 SMNVEV (reference sequence). CDR3 length: 16 amino acids. The germline V and J ends were trimmed by 4 bases and 4 bases, with 19 bases remaining between them. These data originate in a study of CD8 T cells in ankylosing spondylitis. Study findings and constraints: The clones that were linked to disease were reported to be significantly enriched in matched synovial fluid samples from ankylosing spondylitis patients.

Sequencing input: blood, either unsorted or a sorted T cell fraction (not recorded which). The receptor was isolated from a male donor with ankylosing spondylitis or in good health (not recorded which). The chain links TRBV27 to TRBJ2-5, with D maybe TRBD2 (6 bases). The chain's CDR3 is CASSSSLAGGAETQYF. CDR3 DNA: TGTGCCAGCAGTTCCTCTCTAGCCGGAGGGGCAGAGACCCAGTACTTC.